The present T cell receptor (beta chain) was sequenced within a study of shared clonotypes between healthy human individuals (dated by TCRdb to about 2020). Regarding the research as a whole: The cohort comprised two women and three men aged 18 to 49 years. For each donor, CD4 naive and CD4 memory were each run on three plates, CD8 naive on two plates, and CD8 memory on one plate. To estimate repertoire size and how much clonotype sharing occurs between individuals, the study deeply sequenced the blood TCR repertoires of five healthy adults. Each donor's leukapheresis produced roughly between about 0.85 and 10 billion PBMCs. To increase sequencing depth and limit assay-specific biases, different laboratories used diverse techniques to prepare libraries and sequence TCR repertoires.

The germline V gene encodes CDR1 MNHEY and CDR2 SVGAGI. The V and J ends are trimmed by 2 bases and 0 bases, leaving 8 bases between them. Counted from cysteine to phenylalanine, this CDR3 has 15 amino acids. CDR3 DNA is the only sequence kept; it has 45 bases, read in frame from the first base. General findings and caveats noted by the study authors: Sampling was restricted to blood, and TCR repertoires in tissue are likely to differ from TCR repertoires in blood. Larger estimated clonotype richness was generally found for naive subsets than for memory subsets. Based on pairwise subsampling, the degree of clonotype sharing among donors was expected to be affected by sequencing depth. Compared with non-shared clonotypes, the clonotypes found in all four sorted-subset donors had higher generation probabilities. Rarefaction of sorted-subset datasets indicated incomplete sequencing despite the large sequencing depth. The small number of donors limited the genetic and exposure-history diversity represented. Roughly 5% of naive CD4, 3% to 4% of naive CD8, approximately 2.2% of memory CD4, and 0.35% to 0.4% of memory CD8 clonotypes were shared across several donors.

The donors were healthy, HIV-negative adults who had no recently reported acute infections or vaccinations. Only Caucasian adults living in Nashville, Tennessee, USA were represented among the donors. CD4+ T cells were enriched through magnetic negative selection, after which naive cells were positively selected on CD45RA and the remaining negative fraction served as the memory subset. Blood was obtained by leukapheresis, after which PBMCs were separated by Ficoll-Histopaque density gradient centrifugation and cryopreserved in liquid nitrogen vapor phase. Analytical flow cytometry was used to check the purity and quantity of each magnetically sorted T cell population. Genomic DNA was isolated from every sorted fraction and measured by UV absorbance on a Nanodrop 2000c. Using the deep immunoSEQ assay, TCR CDR3 regions were amplified from genomic DNA by multiplex PCR. For each cell subset, the extracted genomic DNA was distributed evenly across all wells of several immunoSEQ 96-well plates, and each plate served as one replicate. For sorted subsets, approximately 190 ng of genomic DNA, equivalent to 30,000 or so T cell genomes, went into each replicate PCR. Purified libraries were measured with a Qubit 3.0 fluorometer, size-checked on a Bioanalyzer 2100, and measured again with the KAPA Library Quantification kit. Every immunoSEQ 96-well plate was sequenced on a dedicated single-read 150-cycle Illumina NextSeq 550 flow cell. The authors processed their data as follows. Because the immunoSEQ output held only junctional sequences and lacked quality scores, the filtering could not match the filtering applied to full-length reads. To assign V/J genes and CDR3, sequences were annotated using PyIR, a Python wrapper for IgBLAST v1.9, with IMGT germline references. Reads with weak V/J assignments (E-value above 1e-6), missing CDR3, stop codons, out-of-frame junctions, or ambiguous translated residues were removed. V3J clonotypes were defined as sequences sharing an identical inferred V gene, J gene, and CDR3 amino acid sequence. Percentage overlap between repertoires was calculated by dividing the number of shared unique clonotypes by the size of the smaller repertoire. RTK rarefaction, the Chao1 estimator, and Recon v2.1 estimates of unobserved clonotypes were used to assess repertoire richness. Generation probabilities for all TCRbeta clonotypes obtained by the gDNA method from a handful of donors were computed using OLGA. Sourced from immuneACCESS, this table was stored by TCRdb with only in-frame sequences that have V and J called. A share of the clones is absent; for the studies checked, an unresolved V gene accounts for under half, and the remainder has no known explanation. V and J calls and clone size follow that table, whereas D and trimming were derived from the DNA. This sample is represented by about 1.5 million clones; 95% to 99% of them were singletons. Of the sample, roughly 0.4% falls within the top ten clones.

On this clone itself: The clone's antigen remains unknown. No clone much larger than this one lies a single base away; base qualities are absent.

The clonotype originates from a young man in good health. This chain joins TRBV6-5 to TRBJ2-1, with TRBD2 as a weak D call on 5 bases. The sample taken for sequencing was naive CD4+ T cells sorted from blood. Per the publication, the cell subset or site label means: CD45RA+ positively selected. The CDR3 reads as follows: CASSYTSLSYNEQFF. The nucleotide sequence reads as follows: TGTGCCAGCAGTTACACTAGTCTCTCCTACAATGAGCAGTTCTTC.